This record concerns one TCR beta chain sequence. Its antigen is currently unknown. This table comes from immunoSEQ multiplex PCR, and its TCRdb copy is limited to in-frame clones, with some not included. In the table there are tens of thousands of clones, approximately 81% of which are singletons. V lost 4 bases and J 6 bases, leaving 13 bases between the germline ends. Germline-derived CDR1 and CDR2 are SQVTM and ANQGSEA. The CDR3 extends over 13 amino acids. This record belongs to a study of glioma-infiltrating T cells after dendritic cell vaccination. Whole-study results and caveats: Only a small number of patients had complete blood and tumor samples.

The sequencing here drew on blood, taken before dendritic cell vaccination. This receptor was identified in a human donor with glioblastoma. V gene TRBV29-1 combines with J gene TRBJ2-1, with D possibly matching TRBD1 (6 bases). CDR3 in DNA: TGCAGCGTTGTACAGGGAGTTCCCAATGAGCAGTTCTTC. Translating gives CSVVQGVPNEQFF.